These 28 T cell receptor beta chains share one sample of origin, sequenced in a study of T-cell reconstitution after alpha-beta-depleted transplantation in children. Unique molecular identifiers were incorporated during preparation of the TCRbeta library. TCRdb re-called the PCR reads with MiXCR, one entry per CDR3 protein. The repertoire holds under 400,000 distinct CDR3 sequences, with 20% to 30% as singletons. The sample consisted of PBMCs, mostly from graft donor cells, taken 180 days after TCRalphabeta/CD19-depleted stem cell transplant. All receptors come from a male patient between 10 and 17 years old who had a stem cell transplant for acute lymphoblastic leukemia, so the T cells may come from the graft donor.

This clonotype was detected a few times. This CDR3 reads CASSEPRHEQFF. The DNA for the CDR3 is TGTGCCAGCAGTGAGCCGCGCCATGAGCAGTTCTTC. The chain uses TRBV2 and TRBJ2-1; no clear D gene. The V end was cut by 3 bases, the J end by 8 bases, with 8 bases between. CDR1 and CDR2 from the germline V gene are SNHLY and FYNNEI. The CDR3 runs to 12 residues.

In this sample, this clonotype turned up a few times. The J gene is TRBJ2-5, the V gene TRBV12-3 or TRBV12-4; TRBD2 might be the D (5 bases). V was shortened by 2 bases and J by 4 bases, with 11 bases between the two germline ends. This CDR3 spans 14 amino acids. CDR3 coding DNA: TGTGCCAGCAGTTTAAAGGGCCGGGGAGAGACCCAGTACTTC. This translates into CASSLKGRGETQYF.

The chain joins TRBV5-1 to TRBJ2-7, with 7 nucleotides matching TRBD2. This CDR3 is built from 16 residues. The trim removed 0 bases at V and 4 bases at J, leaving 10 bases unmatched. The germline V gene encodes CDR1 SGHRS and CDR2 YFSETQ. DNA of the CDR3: TGCGCCAGCAGCTTGGGGCTTGGGCTAGCGGATTACGAGCAGTACTTC. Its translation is CASSLGLGLADYEQYF.

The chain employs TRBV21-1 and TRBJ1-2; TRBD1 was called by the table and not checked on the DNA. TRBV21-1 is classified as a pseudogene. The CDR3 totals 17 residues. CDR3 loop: CASSRLSYRGLNYGYTF. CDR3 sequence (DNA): TGTGCCAGCAGCAGATTAAGTTACAGGGGGCTTAACTATGGCTACACCTTC.

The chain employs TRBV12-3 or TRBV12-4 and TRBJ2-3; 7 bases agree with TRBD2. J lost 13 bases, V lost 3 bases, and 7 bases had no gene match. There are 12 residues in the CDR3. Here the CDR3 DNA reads TGTGCCAGCAGTTTTACGCGGGAGAGAAAGTATTTT. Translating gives CASSFTRERKYF.

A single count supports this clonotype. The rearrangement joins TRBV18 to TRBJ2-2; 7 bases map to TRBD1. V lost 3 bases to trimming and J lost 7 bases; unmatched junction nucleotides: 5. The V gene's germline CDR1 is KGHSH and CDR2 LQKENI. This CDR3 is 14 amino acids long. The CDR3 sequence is CASSPDRWHGELFF. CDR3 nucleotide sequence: TGTGCCAGCTCACCGGACAGGTGGCACGGGGAGCTGTTTTTT. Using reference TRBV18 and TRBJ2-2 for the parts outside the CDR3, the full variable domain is NAGVMQNPRHLVRRRGQEARLRCSPMKGHSHVYWYRQLPEEGLKFMVYLQKENIIDESGMPKERFSAEFPKEGPSILRIQQVVRGDSAAYFCASSPDRWHGELFFGEGSRLTVL.

The CDR3, as DNA: TGTGCCACCACCGCAGGACTAGCTCTGAGCTCCTACAATGAGCAGTTCTTC. Amino acids: CATTAGLALSSYNEQFF. The chain employs TRBV15 and TRBJ2-1; 8 nucleotides agree with TRBD2. The CDR3 has 17 residues. V trimming: 7 bases; J trimming: 0 bases; junction bases outside the gene matches: 11. The germline gives CDR1 LNHNV, CDR2 YYDKDF (reference sequence).

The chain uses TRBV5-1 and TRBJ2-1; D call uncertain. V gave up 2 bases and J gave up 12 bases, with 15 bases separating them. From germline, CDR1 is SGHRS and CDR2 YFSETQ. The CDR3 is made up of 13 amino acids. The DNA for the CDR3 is TGCGCCAGCAGCTTAGAGGTACGAAACGGGCAGTTCTTC. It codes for CASSLEVRNGQFF.

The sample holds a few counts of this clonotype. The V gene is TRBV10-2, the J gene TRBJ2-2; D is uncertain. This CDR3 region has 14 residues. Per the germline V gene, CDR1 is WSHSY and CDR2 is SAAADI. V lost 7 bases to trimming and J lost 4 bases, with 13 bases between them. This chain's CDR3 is CASKENPRTGELFF. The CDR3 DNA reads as TGCGCCAGCAAGGAGAACCCCCGCACCGGGGAGCTGTTTTTT.

The CDR3 coding sequence is TGTGCCAGCAGCGTAGACCCCCTGCGTAGTGAGCAGTTCTTC. Amino acid sequence: CASSVDPLRSEQFF. V gene TRBV9 combines with J gene TRBJ2-1; D is ambiguous. In germline, CDR1 is SGDLS, CDR2 YYNGEE. The CDR3 length is 14 residues. V lost 0 bases, J lost 9 bases, and 13 bases lay in between.

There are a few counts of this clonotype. The CDR3 here is CASSDGTQVQYF. CDR3 DNA: TGCGCCAGCAGTGATGGGACCCAGGTACAGTACTTC. This sequence joins TRBV10-1 and TRBJ2-7; D may be TRBD1 or TRBD2 (5 bases each). The CDR3 is made up of 12 amino acids. The V end was cut by 3 bases, the J end by 10 bases, with 13 bases between. Germline values: CDR1 WNHNN, CDR2 SYGVQD (reference sequence).

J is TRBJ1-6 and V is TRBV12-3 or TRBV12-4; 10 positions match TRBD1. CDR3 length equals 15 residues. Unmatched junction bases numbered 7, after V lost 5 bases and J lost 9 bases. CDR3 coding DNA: TGTGCCAGCAGTCCAGGGACAGGGGTGGGTTCACCCCTCCACTTT. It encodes CASSPGTGVGSPLHF.

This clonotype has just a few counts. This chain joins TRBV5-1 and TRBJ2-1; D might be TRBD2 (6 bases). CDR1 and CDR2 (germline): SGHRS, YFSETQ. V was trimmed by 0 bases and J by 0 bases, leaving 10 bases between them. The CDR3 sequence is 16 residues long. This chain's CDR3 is CASSLGLVYSYNEQFF. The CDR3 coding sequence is TGCGCCAGCAGCTTGGGACTAGTCTACTCCTACAATGAGCAGTTCTTC.

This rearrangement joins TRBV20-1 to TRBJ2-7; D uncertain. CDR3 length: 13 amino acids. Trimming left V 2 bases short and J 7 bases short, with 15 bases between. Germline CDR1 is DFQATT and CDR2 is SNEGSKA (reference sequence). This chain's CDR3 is CSARPKIPLEQYF. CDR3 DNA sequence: TGCAGTGCTAGACCAAAAATTCCTCTGGAGCAGTACTTC.

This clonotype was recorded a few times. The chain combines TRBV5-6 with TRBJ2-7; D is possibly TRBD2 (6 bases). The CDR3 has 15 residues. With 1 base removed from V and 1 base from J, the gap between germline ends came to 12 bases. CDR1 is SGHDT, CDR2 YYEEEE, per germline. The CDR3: CASSLNLASSYEQYF. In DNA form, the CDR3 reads TGTGCCAGCAGCTTGAACCTAGCGTCATCCTACGAGCAGTACTTC.

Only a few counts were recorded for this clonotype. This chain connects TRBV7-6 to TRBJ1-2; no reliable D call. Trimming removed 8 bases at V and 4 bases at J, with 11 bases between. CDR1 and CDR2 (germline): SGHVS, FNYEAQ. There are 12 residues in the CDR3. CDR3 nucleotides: TGTGCCAGCGCTAATCCTGGCTATGGCTACACCTTC. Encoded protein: CASANPGYGYTF.

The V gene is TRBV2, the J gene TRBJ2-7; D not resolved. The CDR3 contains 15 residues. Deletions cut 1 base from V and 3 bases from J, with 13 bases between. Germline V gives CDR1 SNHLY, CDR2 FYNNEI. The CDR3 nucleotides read TGTGCCAGCAGTGAAGGCCCAGGCTTCCTCTACGAGCAGTACTTC. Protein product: CASSEGPGFLYEQYF. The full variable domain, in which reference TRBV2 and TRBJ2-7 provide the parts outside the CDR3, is EPEVTQTPSHQVTQMGQEVILRCVPISNHLYFYWYRQILGQKVEFLVSFYNNEISEKSEIFDDQFSVERPDGSNFTLKIRSTKLEDSAMYFCASSEGPGFLYEQYFGPGTRLTVT.

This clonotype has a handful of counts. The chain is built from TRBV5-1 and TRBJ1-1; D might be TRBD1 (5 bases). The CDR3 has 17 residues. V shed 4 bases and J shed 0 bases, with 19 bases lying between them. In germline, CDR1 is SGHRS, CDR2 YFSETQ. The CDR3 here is CASSILGTHQVNTEAFF. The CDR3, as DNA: TGCGCCAGCAGCATCCTCGGGACCCATCAGGTGAACACTGAAGCTTTCTTT.

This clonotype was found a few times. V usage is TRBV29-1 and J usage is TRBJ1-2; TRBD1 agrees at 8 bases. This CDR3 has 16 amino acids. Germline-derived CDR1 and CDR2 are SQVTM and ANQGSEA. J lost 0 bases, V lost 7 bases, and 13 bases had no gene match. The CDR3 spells CSDLAAGGAANYGYTF. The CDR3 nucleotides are TGCAGCGATTTGGCGGCAGGGGGCGCCGCTAACTATGGCTACACCTTC.

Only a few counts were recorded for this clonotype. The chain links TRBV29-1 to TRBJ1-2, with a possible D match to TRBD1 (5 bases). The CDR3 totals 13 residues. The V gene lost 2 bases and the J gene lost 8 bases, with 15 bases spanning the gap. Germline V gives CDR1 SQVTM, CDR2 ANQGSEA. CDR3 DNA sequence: TGCAGCGTTGAACTTAGGGGAAGCACCGGCTACACCTTC. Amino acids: CSVELRGSTGYTF.

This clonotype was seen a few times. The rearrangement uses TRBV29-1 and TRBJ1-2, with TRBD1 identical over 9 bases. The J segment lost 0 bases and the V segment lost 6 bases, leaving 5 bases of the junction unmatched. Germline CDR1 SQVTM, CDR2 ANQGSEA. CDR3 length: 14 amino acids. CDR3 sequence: CSVRQGGTNYGYTF. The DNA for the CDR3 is TGCAGCGTCCGACAGGGGGGGACTAACTATGGCTACACCTTC.

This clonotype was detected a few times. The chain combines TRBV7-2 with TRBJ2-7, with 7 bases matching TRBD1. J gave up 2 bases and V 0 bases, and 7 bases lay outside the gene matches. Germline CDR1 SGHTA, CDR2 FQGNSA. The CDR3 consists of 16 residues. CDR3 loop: CASSLAKGQVPYEQYF. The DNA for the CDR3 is TGTGCCAGCAGCTTAGCGAAAGGACAGGTCCCCTACGAGCAGTACTTC.

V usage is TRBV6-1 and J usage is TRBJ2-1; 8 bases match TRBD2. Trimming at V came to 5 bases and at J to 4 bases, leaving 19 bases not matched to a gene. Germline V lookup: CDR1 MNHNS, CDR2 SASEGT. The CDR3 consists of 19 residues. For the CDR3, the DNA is TGTGCCAGCAGTCGAAAGGGACTAGGTCACCGCAGGTTTTACAATGAGCAGTTCTTC. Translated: CASSRKGLGHRRFYNEQFF.

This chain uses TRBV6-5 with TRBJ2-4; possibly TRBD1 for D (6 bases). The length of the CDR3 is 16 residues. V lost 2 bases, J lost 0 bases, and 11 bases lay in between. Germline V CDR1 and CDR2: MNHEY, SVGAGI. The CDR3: CASSYGGLKAKNIQYF. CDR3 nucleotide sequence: TGTGCCAGCAGTTACGGGGGCCTCAAAGCCAAAAACATTCAGTACTTC.

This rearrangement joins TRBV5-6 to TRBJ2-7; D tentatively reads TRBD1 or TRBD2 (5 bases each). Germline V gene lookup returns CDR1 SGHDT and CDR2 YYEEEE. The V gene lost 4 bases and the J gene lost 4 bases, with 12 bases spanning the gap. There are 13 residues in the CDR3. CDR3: CASSGTRVYEQYF. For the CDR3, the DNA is TGTGCCAGCAGCGGGACCCGGGTGTACGAGCAGTACTTC.

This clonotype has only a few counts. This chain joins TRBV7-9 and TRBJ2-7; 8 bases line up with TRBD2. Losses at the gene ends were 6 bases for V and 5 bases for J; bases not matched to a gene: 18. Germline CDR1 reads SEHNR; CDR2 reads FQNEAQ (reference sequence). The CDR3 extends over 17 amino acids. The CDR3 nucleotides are TGTGCCAGCAGACGCACGACGGGGGGACTAGTCGGGGACGAGCAGTACTTC. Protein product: CASRRTTGGLVGDEQYF.

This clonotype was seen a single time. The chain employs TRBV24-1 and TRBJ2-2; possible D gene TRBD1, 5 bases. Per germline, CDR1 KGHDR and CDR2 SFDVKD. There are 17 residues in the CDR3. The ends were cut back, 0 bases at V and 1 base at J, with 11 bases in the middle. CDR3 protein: CATSDLRLRGNTGELFF. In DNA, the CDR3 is TGTGCCACCAGTGATTTGCGTCTTAGGGGGAACACCGGGGAGCTGTTTTTT.

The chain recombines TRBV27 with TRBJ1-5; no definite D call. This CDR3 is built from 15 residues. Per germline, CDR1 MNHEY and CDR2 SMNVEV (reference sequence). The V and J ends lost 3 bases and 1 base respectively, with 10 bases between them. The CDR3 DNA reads TGTGCCAGCAGTTTGGGCAGCCCGAGCAATCAGCCCCAGCATTTT. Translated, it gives CASSLGSPSNQPQHF.